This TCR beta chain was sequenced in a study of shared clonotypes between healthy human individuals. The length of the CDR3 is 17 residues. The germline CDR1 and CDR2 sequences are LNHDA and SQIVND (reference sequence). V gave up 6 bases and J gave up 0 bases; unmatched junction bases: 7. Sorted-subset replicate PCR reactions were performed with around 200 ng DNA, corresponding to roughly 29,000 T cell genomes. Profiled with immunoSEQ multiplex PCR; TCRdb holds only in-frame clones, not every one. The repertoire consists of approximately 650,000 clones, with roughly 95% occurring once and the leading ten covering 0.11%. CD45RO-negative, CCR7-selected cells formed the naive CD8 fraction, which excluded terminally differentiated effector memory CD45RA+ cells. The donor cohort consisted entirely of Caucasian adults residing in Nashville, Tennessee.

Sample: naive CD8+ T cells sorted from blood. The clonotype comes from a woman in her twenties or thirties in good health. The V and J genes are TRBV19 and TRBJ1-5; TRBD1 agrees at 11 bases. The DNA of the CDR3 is TGTGCCAGTAGGGACAGGGGGCGATGGGGTAGCAATCAGCCCCAGCATTTT. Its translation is CASRDRGRWGSNQPQHF.